Listed below are T cell receptor beta chains from one sample, sequenced in a study of blood T cell repertoires in COVID-19. Data came from immunoSEQ multiplex PCR; TCRdb stores just in-frame clones and leaves some out. The sample has fewer than 200,000 clones; 80% to 85% are singletons. The sample taken for sequencing was peripheral blood. These TCRs come from a woman in her seventies with COVID-19, enrolled during active disease. Both conserved end residues are part of each CDR3. Each record gives: clone size, J gene, V gene, D gene, CDR3 protein, CDR3 DNA. D genes are given only for firm matches. Size values are once, few and many counts, or a class for expanded clones, and some rows have none.

-	TRBJ2-1	TRBV6-4	TRBD2	CASSNTGPLGSSGYNEQFF	TGTGCCAGCAGTAACACCGGGCCGCTGGGCTCTAGCGGTTACAATGAGCAGTTCTTC
once	TRBJ2-7	TRBV7-2	TRBD1	CASSPNRGEQYF	TGTGCCAGCAGCCCGAACAGGGGCGAGCAGTACTTC
-	TRBJ1-2	TRBV6-2/TRBV6-3	-	CASSNFQGSNYGYTF	TGTGCCAGCAGTAACTTCCAGGGGAGCAACTATGGCTACACCTTC
once	TRBJ2-3	TRBV9	TRBD2	CASSVTSGSQDTQYF	TGTGCCAGCAGCGTAACCAGCGGGAGTCAAGATACGCAGTATTTT
-	TRBJ2-7	TRBV11-2	-	CASSNWHSYEQYF	TGTGCCAGCAGCAATTGGCATTCCTACGAGCAGTACTTC
-	TRBJ1-1	TRBV30	-	CACGPGSEAFF	TGTGCCTGTGGGCCGGGGTCTGAAGCTTTCTTT
many	TRBJ2-6	TRBV7-3	-	CASSRVVGDRLGANVLTF	TGTGCCAGCAGCAGAGTCGTGGGAGATCGGCTTGGGGCCAACGTCCTGACTTTC
-	TRBJ2-7	TRBV21-1	-	CASTPCRGHEQYF	TGTGCCAGCACCCCTTGCAGGGGGCACGAGCAGTACTTC
-	TRBJ2-2	TRBV19	TRBD1	CASSTTGVTGELFF	TGTGCCAGTAGTACTACAGGGGTCACCGGGGAGCTGTTTTTT
-	TRBJ1-2	TRBV4-1	-	CASSQVAGNGYTF	TGCGCCAGCAGCCAAGTTGCAGGGAATGGCTACACCTTC
-	TRBJ1-4	TRBV27	-	CASSLATEGEKLFF	TGTGCCAGCAGTTTAGCCACCGAGGGCGAAAAACTGTTTTTT
-	TRBJ2-7	TRBV5-6	-	CASSLFGGPSYEQYF	TGTGCCAGCAGCTTGTTCGGGGGGCCCTCCTACGAGCAGTACTTC
-	TRBJ2-4	TRBV6-6	TRBD2	CASLTGGESYIQYF	TGTGCCAGCCTCACGGGGGGGGAAAGTTACATTCAGTACTTC
-	TRBJ1-5	TRBV28	TRBD1	CASSPSNRGGNQPQHF	TGTGCCAGCAGTCCCTCTAACAGGGGTGGCAATCAGCCCCAGCATTTT
-	TRBJ2-1	TRBV5-1	TRBD2	CASSLELAGANEQFF	TGCGCCAGCAGCTTGGAACTAGCGGGAGCGAATGAGCAGTTCTTC
-	TRBJ2-7	TRBV27	-	CASKRKNHSYEQYF	TGTGCCAGCAAGAGGAAAAACCACTCCTACGAGCAGTACTTC
-	TRBJ1-5	TRBV28	-	CASTRGTGNQPQHF	TGTGCCAGCACACGGGGAACAGGCAATCAGCCCCAGCATTTT